Listed below are T cell receptor beta chains from one sample, sequenced in a study of shared clonotypes between healthy human individuals. Sequencing used immunoSEQ multiplex PCR; TCRdb keeps in-frame clones, though not all of them. The repertoire holds around 1.5 million clones, with under 99% as singletons. What was sequenced was naive CD4+ T cells sorted from blood. These receptors were taken from a man aged 25 to 40 in good health. The CDR3 runs from the conserved cysteine through the conserved F or W. A D gene is named only where the DNA matches it firmly. A clone size is listed for some rows: how often the clone was seen (once, few, many), or a class if it is expanded.

>TRBV7-2|.|TRBJ2-5|.
CASRPTGSGGETQYF
TGTGCCAGCAGACCCACAGGTTCGGGTGGAGAGACCCAGTACTTC
>TRBV14|.|TRBJ2-7|.
CASSQVSGWREQYF
TGTGCCAGCAGCCAAGTATCCGGCTGGCGAGAGCAGTACTTC
>TRBV5-4|TRBD2|TRBJ2-7|once
CASSSGGQVTYEQYF
TGTGCCAGCAGCTCGGGGGGGCAGGTTACCTACGAGCAGTACTTC
>TRBV7-3|TRBD2|TRBJ2-3|.
CASSRLAGDTQYF
TGTGCCAGCTCCCGTCTAGCGGGCGATACGCAGTATTTT
>TRBV27|.|TRBJ2-7|.
CASSNIYEQYF
TGTGCCAGCAGTAATATTTACGAGCAGTACTTC
>TRBV28|.|TRBJ2-5|.
CASSLLARAVQETQYF
TGTGCCAGCAGTTTATTGGCCAGGGCAGTCCAAGAGACCCAGTACTTC
>TRBV27|TRBD2|TRBJ2-5|.
CASSFASGPSGGETQYF
TGTGCCAGCAGTTTCGCTAGCGGTCCCTCTGGAGGAGAGACCCAGTACTTC
>TRBV28|TRBD1|TRBJ1-5|.
CASRDRGPQPQHF
TGTGCCAGCAGGGACAGGGGTCCTCAGCCCCAGCATTTT
>TRBV7-7|.|TRBJ2-7|.
CASSLLIVGTSWLEEQYF
TGTGCCAGCAGCTTATTAATAGTCGGGACATCCTGGCTAGAAGAGCAGTACTTC
>TRBV5-1|TRBD2|TRBJ2-1|.
CASSLRLAGNNEQFF
TGCGCCAGCAGCTTGAGACTAGCGGGGAACAATGAGCAGTTCTTC
>TRBV29-1|.|TRBJ2-3|.
CSVDPGLQTDTQYF
TGCAGCGTTGACCCGGGACTCCAGACAGATACGCAGTATTTT
>TRBV7-9|.|TRBJ1-2|once
CASSSGGVRGYTF
TGTGCCAGCAGTTCCGGAGGGGTCCGGGGCTACACCTTC
>TRBV4-1|TRBD2|TRBJ2-3|.
CASRNFGLAGGSTSTDTQYF
TGCGCCAGCAGGAACTTCGGACTAGCGGGAGGAAGTACTAGCACAGATACGCAGTATTTT
>TRBV9|.|TRBJ1-1|.
CASSARQMNTEAFF
TGTGCCAGCAGCGCGCGACAGATGAACACTGAAGCTTTCTTT
>TRBV5-1|TRBD2|TRBJ2-1|.
CASSATPSGGYNEQFF
TGCGCCAGCAGCGCGACGCCTAGCGGGGGTTACAATGAGCAGTTCTTC
>TRBV5-1|TRBD1|TRBJ2-3|.
CASSLGTGGAGDTQYF
TGCGCCAGCAGCTTGGGGACAGGGGGCGCGGGAGATACGCAGTATTTT
>TRBV19|.|TRBJ1-1|.
CASSIIGEDTEAFF
TGTGCCAGTAGTATTATAGGGGAGGACACTGAAGCTTTCTTT
>TRBV5-1|.|TRBJ2-7|.
CASSDPASSYEQYF
TGCGCCAGCAGCGACCCGGCGAGCTCCTACGAGCAGTACTTC
>TRBV30|.|TRBJ2-6|.
CAWSVRAGSLPSGANVLTF
TGTGCCTGGAGTGTACGGGCGGGCAGCCTCCCCTCTGGGGCCAACGTCCTGACTTTC
>TRBV29-1|TRBD1|TRBJ2-2|.
CSATGQTKTGELFF
TGCAGCGCCACGGGACAGACCAAGACCGGGGAGCTGTTTTTT
>TRBV6-1|.|TRBJ1-5|.
CASSKEGNQPQHF
TGTGCCAGCAGCAAAGAAGGGAATCAGCCCCAGCATTTT
>TRBV5-5|TRBD2|TRBJ2-1|.
CASSGGLAGVADEQFF
TGTGCCAGCAGCGGGGGACTAGCGGGAGTGGCAGATGAGCAGTTCTTC
>TRBV7-9|TRBD2|TRBJ2-1|.
CASSRTSGKQFF
TGTGCCAGCAGTCGGACTAGCGGGAAGCAGTTCTTC
>TRBV29-1|.|TRBJ2-1|.
CSVAQSQGIEQFF
TGCAGCGTTGCCCAATCCCAGGGAATTGAGCAGTTCTTC